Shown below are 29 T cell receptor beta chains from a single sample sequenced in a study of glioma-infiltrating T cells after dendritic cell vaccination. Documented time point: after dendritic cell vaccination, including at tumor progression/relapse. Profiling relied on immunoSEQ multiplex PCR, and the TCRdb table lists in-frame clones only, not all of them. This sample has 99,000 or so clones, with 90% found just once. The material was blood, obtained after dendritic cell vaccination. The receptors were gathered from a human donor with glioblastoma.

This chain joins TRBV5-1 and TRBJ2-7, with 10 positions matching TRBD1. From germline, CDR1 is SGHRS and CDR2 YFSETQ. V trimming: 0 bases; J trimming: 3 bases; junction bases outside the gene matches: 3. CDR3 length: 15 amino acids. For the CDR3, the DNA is TGCGCCAGCAGCTTGGCGGGGGACAGGGGCTACGAGCAGTACTTC. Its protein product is CASSLAGDRGYEQYF.

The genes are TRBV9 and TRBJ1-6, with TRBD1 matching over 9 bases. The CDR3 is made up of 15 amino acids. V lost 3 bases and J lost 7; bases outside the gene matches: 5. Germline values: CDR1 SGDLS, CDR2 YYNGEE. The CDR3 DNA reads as TGTGCCAGCAGCGGCAGACAGGGGGTCAATTCACCCCTCCACTTT. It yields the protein CASSGRQGVNSPLHF.

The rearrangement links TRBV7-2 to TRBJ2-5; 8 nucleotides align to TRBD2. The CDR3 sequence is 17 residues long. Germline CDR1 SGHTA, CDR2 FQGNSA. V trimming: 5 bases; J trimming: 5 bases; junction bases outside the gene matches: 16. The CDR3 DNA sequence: TGTGCCAGCAGCCAGGCGACAGTGCGGGGGGCGATGGAGACCCAGTACTTC. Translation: CASSQATVRGAMETQYF.

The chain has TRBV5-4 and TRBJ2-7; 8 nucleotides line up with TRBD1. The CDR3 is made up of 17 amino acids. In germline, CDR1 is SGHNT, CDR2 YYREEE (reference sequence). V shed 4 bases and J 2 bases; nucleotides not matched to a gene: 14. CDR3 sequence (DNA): TGTGCCAGCAGCGCCAGGGCGGGGACAGGACAAACCTACGAGCAGTACTTC. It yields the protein CASSARAGTGQTYEQYF.

In DNA, the CDR3 is TGTGCCACCCGGGACAGAGCCTACGAGCAGTACTTC. Its protein product is CATRDRAYEQYF. The gene calls are TRBV27 and TRBJ2-7; 7 bases map to TRBD1. V dropped 10 bases and J dropped 2; count of bases not matched to a gene: 5. Germline values: CDR1 MNHEY, CDR2 SMNVEV (reference sequence). The CDR3 length is 12 residues.

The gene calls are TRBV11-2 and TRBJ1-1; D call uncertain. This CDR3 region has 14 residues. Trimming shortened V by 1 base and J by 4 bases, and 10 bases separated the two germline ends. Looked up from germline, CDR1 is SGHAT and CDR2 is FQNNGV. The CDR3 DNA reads TGTGCCAGCAGCTTAGGCGGTTTGGCCACTGAAGCTTTCTTT. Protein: CASSLGGLATEAFF.

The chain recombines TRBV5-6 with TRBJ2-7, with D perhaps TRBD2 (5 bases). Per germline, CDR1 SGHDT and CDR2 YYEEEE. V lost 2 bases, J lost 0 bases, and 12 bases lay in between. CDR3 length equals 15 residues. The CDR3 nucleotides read TGTGCCAGCAGCTTAAGTAGCGAGAGCTCCTACGAGCAGTACTTC. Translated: CASSLSSESSYEQYF.

CDR3 in amino acids: CASSYSRRGSSYEQYF. The CDR3 DNA reads TGTGCCAGCAGTTACTCGAGACGGGGGTCCTCCTACGAGCAGTACTTC. The chain is built from TRBV6-5 and TRBJ2-7; TRBD2 is a possible D gene (6 bases). The germline gives CDR1 MNHEY, CDR2 SVGAGI. This CDR3 contains 16 residues. Trimming stripped 0 bases from V and 0 bases from J, with 12 bases between.

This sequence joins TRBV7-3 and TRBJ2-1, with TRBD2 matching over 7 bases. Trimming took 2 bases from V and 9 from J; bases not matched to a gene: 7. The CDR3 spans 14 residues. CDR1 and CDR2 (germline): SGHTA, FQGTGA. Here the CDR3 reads CASSLLSGGSEQFF. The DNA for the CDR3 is TGTGCCAGCAGCTTACTATCGGGGGGTAGTGAGCAGTTCTTC.

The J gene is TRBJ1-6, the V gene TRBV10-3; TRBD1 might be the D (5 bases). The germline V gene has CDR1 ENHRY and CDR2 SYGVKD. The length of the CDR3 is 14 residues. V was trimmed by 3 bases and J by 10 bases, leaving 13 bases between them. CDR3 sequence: CAISESGLGSPLHF. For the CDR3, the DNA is TGTGCCATCAGTGAATCAGGGCTAGGATCACCCCTCCACTTT.

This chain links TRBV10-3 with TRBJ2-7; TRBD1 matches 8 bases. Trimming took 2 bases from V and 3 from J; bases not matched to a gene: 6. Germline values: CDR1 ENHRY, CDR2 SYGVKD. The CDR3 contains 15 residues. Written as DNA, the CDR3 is TGTGCCATCAGTGAGCCGGACAGGGTGGGCTACGAGCAGTACTTC. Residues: CAISEPDRVGYEQYF.

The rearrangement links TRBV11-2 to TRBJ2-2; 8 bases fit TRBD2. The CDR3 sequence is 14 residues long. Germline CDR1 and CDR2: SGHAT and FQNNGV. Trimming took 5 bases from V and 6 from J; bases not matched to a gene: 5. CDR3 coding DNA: TGTGCCAGCAGCCAGCGGGAGCGGGCCGGGGAGCTGTTTTTT. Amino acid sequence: CASSQRERAGELFF. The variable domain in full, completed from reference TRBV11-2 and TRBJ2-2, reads EAGVAQSPRYKIIEKRQSVAFWCNPISGHATLYWYQQILGQGPKLLIQFQNNGVVDDSQLPKDRFSAERLKGVDSTLKIQPAKLEDSAVYLCASSQRERAGELFFGEGSRLTVL.

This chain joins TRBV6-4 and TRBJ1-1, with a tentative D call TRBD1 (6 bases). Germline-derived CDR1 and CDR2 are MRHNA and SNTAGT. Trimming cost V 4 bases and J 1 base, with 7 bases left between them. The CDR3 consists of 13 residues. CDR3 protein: CASSADRNTEAFF. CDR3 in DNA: TGTGCCAGCAGTGCGGACAGGAACACTGAAGCTTTCTTT.

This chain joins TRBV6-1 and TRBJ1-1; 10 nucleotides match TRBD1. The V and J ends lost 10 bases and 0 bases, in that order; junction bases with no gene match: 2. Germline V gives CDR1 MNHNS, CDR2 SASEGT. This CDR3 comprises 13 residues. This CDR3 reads CATGQGVNTEAFF. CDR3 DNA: TGTGCCACCGGACAGGGGGTGAACACTGAAGCTTTCTTT.

This CDR3 reads CASSLAGTRDNEQFF. The CDR3 coding sequence is TGCGCCAGCAGCTTAGCCGGGACTAGAGACAATGAGCAGTTCTTC. This chain uses TRBV5-1 with TRBJ2-1, with 8 nucleotides matching TRBD2. Germline values: CDR1 SGHRS, CDR2 YFSETQ. Trimming at V came to 2 bases and at J to 5 bases, leaving 6 bases not matched to a gene. CDR3 length: 15 amino acids.

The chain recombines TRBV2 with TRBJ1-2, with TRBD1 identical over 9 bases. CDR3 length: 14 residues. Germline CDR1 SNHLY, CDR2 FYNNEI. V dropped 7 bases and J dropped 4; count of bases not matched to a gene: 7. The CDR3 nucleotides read TGTGCCAGCACGCTGGACAGGGGTGCCTATGGCTACACCTTC. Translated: CASTLDRGAYGYTF.

CDR3 nucleotide sequence: TGTGCCAGCAGCACCGAAGGACTCTACACAGATACGCAGTATTTT. Translation gives CASSTEGLYTDTQYF. The chain has TRBV7-6 and TRBJ2-3; D is possibly TRBD2 (5 bases). V lost 5 bases and J lost 2, with 14 bases in between. The CDR3 sequence is 15 residues long. Germline V gives CDR1 SGHVS, CDR2 FNYEAQ.

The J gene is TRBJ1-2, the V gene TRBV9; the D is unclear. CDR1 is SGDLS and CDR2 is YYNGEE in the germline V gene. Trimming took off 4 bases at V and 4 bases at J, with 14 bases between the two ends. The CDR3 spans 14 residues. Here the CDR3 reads CASSPRFGLYGYTF. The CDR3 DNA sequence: TGTGCCAGCAGCCCTCGTTTTGGACTCTATGGCTACACCTTC.

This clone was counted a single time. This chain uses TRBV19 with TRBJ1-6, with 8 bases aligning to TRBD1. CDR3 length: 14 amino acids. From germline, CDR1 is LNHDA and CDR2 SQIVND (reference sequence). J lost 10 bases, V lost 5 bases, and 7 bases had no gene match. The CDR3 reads CASSAQGARSPLHF. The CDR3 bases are TGTGCCAGTAGTGCTCAGGGGGCGCGGTCACCCCTCCACTTT.

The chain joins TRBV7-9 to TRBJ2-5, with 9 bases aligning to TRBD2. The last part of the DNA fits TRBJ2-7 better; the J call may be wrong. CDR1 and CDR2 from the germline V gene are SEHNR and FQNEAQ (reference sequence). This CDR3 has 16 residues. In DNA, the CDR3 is TGTGCCAGCAGCTTAGCGGGCGGGAGGGCCCTGGACGAGCAGTACTTC. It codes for CASSLAGGRALDEQYF.

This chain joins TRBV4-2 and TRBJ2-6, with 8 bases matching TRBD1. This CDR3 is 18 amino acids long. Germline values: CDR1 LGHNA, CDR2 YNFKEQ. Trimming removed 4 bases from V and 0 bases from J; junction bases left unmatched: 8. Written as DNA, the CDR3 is TGTGCCAGCAGCCCTCCAGGGGGCCTCACCTCTGGGGCCAACGTCCTGACTTTC. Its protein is CASSPPGGLTSGANVLTF.

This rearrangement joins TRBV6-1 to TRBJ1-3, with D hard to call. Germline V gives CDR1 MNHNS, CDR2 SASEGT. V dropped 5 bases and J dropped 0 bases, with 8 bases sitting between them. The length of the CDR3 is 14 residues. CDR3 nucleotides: TGTGCCAGCAGTTCGGTCTCCTCTGGAAACACCATATATTTT. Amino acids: CASSSVSSGNTIYF.

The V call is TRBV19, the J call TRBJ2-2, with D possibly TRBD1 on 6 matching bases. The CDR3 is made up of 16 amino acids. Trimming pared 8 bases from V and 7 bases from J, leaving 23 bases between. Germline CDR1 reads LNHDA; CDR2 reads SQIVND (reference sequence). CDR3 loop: CASGTNPGTMGGELFF. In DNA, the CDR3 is TGTGCCAGTGGGACCAATCCCGGGACAATGGGCGGGGAGCTGTTTTTT.

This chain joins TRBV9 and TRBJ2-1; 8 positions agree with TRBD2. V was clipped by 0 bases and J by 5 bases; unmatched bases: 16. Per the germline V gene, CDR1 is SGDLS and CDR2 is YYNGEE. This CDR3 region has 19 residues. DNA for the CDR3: TGTGCCAGCAGCGTAGTAGGGGACATTCGGGGGGGCCCAGACAATGAGCAGTTCTTC. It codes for CASSVVGDIRGGPDNEQFF.

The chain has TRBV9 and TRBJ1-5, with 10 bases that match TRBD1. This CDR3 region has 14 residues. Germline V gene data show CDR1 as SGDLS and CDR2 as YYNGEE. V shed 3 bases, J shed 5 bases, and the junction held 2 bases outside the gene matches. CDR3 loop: CASSAGTGDQPQHF. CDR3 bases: TGTGCCAGCAGCGCCGGGACAGGGGATCAGCCCCAGCATTTT.

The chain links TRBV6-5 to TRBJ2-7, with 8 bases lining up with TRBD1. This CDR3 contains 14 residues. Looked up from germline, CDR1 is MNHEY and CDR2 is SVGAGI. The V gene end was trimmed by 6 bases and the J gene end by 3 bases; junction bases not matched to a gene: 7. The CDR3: CASSPQDRVYEQYF. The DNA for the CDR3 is TGTGCCAGCAGCCCCCAGGACAGGGTCTACGAGCAGTACTTC.

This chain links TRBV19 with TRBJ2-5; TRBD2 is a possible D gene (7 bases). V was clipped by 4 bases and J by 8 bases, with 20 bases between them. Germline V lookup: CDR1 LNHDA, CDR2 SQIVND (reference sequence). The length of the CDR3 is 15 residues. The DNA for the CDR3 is TGTGCCAGTAGTAAGGGGGGGGCAGCGGGCGAAACCCAGTACTTC. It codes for CASSKGGAAGETQYF.

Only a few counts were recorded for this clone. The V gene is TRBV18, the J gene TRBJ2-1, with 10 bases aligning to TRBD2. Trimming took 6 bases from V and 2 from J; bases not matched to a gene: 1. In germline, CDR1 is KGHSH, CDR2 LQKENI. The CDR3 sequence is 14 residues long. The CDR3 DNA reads TGTGCCAGCTCCGGGACTAGCGCCTACAATGAGCAGTTCTTC. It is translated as CASSGTSAYNEQFF.

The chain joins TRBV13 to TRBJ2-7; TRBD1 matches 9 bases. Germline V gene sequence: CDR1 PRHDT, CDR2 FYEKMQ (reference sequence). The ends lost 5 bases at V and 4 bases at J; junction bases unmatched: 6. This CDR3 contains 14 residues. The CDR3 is CASSTRDRVYEQYF. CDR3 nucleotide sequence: TGTGCCAGCAGCACCCGGGACAGGGTGTACGAGCAGTACTTC.